The clone carrying this TCR beta chain showed up just a few times. The antigen remains unidentified. Germline CDR1 and CDR2: SNHLY and FYNNEI. Trimming removed 2 bases at V and 2 bases at J, with 7 bases between. This CDR3 is built from 14 residues. Quantitative 5'-RACE with molecular barcodes was used to make the TCR beta libraries. TCRdb analysed the 5' RACE reads with MiXCR anew, one entry per CDR3 protein. The table lists 400,000 to 450,000 distinct CDR3 sequences, about 15% of them singletons. The data stem from a study of CD8 T cells in ankylosing spondylitis. Study-wide results and limits: Blood from ankylosing spondylitis patients appeared to carry a characteristic roughly 8-variant TCR beta motif. Some of the motif variants had earlier been found in reactive arthritis patients' fluid and blood. CD8+ cells made up the disease-linked clones, which were relatively rare in peripheral blood. Reported data indicate significant enrichment of disease-linked clones within matched ankylosing spondylitis synovial fluid.

V usage is TRBV2 and J usage is TRBJ1-3; the D gene is possibly TRBD1 (5 bases). The specimen sequenced was blood, either unsorted or a sorted T cell fraction (not recorded which). This TCR derives from a male donor with ankylosing spondylitis. The DNA of the CDR3 is TGTGCCAGCAGTGAATTGACAGCTGGAAACACCATATATTTT. This codes for CASSELTAGNTIYF. Drawing the rest from reference TRBV2 and TRBJ1-3, the complete variable domain is EPEVTQTPSHQVTQMGQEVILRCVPISNHLYFYWYRQILGQKVEFLVSFYNNEISEKSEIFDDQFSVERPDGSNFTLKIRSTKLEDSAMYFCASSELTAGNTIYFGEGSWLTVV.